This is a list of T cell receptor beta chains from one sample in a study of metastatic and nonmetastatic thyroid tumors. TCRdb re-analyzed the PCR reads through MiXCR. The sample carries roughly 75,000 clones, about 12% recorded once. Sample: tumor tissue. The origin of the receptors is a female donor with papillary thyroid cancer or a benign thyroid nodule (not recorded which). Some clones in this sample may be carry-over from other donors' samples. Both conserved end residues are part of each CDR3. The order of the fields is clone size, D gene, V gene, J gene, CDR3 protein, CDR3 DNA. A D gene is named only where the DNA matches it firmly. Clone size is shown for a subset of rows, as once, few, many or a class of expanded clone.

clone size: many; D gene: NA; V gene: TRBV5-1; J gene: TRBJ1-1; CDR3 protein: CASSVSQGTEAFF; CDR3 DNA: TGCGCCAGCAGCGTATCTCAGGGTACTGAAGCTTTCTTT
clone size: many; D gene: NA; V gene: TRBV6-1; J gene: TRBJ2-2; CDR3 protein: CASGLSVGELFF; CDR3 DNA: TGTGCCAGCGGACTGTCGGTCGGGGAGCTGTTTTTT
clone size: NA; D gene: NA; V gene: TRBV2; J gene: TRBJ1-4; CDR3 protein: CASSATTTLGGKLFF; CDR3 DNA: TGTGCCAGCAGCGCAACGACTACTTTGGGGGGAAAACTGTTTTTT
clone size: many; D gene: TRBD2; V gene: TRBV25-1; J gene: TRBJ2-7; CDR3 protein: CARPERDREQYF; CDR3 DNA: TGTGCCCGCCCCGAGCGGGATCGCGAGCAGTACTTC
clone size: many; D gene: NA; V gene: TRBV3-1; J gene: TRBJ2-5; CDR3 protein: CASSRQMGQETQYF; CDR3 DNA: TGTGCCAGCAGCCGACAGATGGGGCAAGAGACCCAGTACTTC
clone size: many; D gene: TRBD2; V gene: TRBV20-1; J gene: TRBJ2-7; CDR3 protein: CSARKTGLAGHEQYF; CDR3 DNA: TGCAGTGCTAGGAAGACGGGACTAGCGGGACACGAGCAGTACTTC
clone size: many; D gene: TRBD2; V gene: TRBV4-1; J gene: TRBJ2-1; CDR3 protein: CASSQVLTSGRYNEQFF; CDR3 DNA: TGCGCCAGCAGCCAAGTTCTAACTAGCGGGAGATACAATGAGCAGTTCTTC
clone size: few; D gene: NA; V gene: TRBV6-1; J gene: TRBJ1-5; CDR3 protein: CASSLEGSGNRPQHF; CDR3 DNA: TGTGCCAGCAGTCTCGAAGGGTCGGGCAATCGGCCTCAGCATTTT
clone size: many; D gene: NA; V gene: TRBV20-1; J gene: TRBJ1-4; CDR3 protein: CSARPGTRNEKLFF; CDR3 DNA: TGCAGTGCTAGACCCGGGACCAGAAATGAAAAACTGTTTTTT
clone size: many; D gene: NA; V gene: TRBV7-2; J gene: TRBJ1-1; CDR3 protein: CASSLARAEAFF; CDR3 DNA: TGTGCCAGCAGCTTAGCAAGGGCTGAAGCTTTCTTT
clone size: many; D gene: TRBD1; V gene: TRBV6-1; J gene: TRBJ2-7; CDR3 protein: CASRDPGQGIYEQYF; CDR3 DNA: TGTGCCAGCAGGGATCCGGGACAGGGGATTTACGAGCAGTACTTC